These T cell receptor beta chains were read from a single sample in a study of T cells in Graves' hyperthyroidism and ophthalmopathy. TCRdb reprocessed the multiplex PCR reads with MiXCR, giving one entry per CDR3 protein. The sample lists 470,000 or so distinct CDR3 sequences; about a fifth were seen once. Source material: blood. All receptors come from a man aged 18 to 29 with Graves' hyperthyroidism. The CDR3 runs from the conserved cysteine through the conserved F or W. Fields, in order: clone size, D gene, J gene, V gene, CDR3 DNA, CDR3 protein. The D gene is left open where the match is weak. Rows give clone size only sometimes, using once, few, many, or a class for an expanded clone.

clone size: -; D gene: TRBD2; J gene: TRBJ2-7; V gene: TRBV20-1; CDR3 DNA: TGCAGTGCCAGCCGGCCTAGCGGGAGCTACGAGCAGTACTTC; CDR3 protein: CSASRPSGSYEQYF
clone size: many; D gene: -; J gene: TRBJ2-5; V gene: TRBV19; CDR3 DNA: TGTGCCAGTAGTATTGGGGGCGGCCAAGAGACCCAGTACTTC; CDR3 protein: CASSIGGGQETQYF
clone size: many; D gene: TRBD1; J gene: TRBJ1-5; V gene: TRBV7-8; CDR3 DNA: TGTGCCAGCAGCCTCGGACAGGGAGGGGGTATTGGCAATCAGCCCCAGCATTTT; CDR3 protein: CASSLGQGGGIGNQPQHF
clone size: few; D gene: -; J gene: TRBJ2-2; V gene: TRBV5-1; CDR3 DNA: TGCGCCAGCGGCATCCCCTACAGGGGAGGGCTAGCCAACACCGGGGAGCTGTTTTTT; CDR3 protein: CASGIPYRGGLANTGELFF
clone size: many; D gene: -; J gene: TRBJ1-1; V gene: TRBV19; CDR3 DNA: TGTGCCAGTAGTATAGCTGGTCGAACTGAAGCTTTCTTT; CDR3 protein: CASSIAGRTEAFF
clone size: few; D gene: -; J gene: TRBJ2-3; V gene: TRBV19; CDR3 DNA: TGTGCCAGTAGTATATATACAGATACGCAGTATTTT; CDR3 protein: CASSIYTDTQYF
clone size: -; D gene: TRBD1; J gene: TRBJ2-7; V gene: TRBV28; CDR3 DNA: TGTGCCAGCAGTTCCCGCAAGGGGTGGTCCCGGGACAGGGGATACGAGCAGTACTTC; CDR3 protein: CASSSRKGWSRDRGYEQYF
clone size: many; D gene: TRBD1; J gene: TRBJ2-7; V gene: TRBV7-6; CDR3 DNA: TGTGCCAGCAGCTTAGGGACAGGGGGTCCCGAGCAGTACTTC; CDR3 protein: CASSLGTGGPEQYF
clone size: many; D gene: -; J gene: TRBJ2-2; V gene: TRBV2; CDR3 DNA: TGTGCCAGCAGGTTCCAGACAGGGAACACCGGGGAGCTGTTTTTT; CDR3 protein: CASRFQTGNTGELFF
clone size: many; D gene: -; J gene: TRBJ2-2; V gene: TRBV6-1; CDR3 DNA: TGTGCCAGCAGTGAACCGGGCCCGGGCACCGGGGAGCTGTTTTTT; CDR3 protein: CASSEPGPGTGELFF
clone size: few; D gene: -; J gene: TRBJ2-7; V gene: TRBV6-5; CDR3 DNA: TGTGCCAGCAGTTACTCGCGGGGCGGGGGCACCGAGCAGTACTTC; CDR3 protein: CASSYSRGGGTEQYF
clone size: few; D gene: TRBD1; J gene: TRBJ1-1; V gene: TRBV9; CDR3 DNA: TGTGCCAGCAGCCCAAGGGGGGGCAGGGGGGGCTTGAACACTGAAGCTTTCTTT; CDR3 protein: CASSPRGGRGGLNTEAFF
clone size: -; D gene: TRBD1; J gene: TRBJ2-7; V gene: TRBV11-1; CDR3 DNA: TGTGCCAGCAGCTCAGGGCCGGGACAGGGTGCCTACGAGCAGTACTTC; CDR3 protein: CASSSGPGQGAYEQYF
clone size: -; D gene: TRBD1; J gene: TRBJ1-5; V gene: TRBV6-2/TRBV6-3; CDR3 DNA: TGTGCCAGCAGTTACGACAGGGTGAACAATCAGCCCCAGCATTTT; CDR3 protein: CASSYDRVNNQPQHF
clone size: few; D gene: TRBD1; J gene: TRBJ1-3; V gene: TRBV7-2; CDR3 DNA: TGTGCCAGCAGCTCTCTAACAGGGGCAGGAAACACCATATATTTT; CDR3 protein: CASSSLTGAGNTIYF
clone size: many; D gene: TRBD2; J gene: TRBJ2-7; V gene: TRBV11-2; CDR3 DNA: TGTGCCAGCAGCTCTGGACTAGCGGGGGCGCCCACCCTCTTC; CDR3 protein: CASSSGLAGAPTLF
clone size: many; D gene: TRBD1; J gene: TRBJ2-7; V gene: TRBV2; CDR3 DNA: TGTGCCAGCAGCGACGGGACAGGGTTGGCCGAGCAGTACTTC; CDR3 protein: CASSDGTGLAEQYF
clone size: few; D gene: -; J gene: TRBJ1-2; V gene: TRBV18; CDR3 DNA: TGTGCCAGCTCACCCCCGACAGCCTATGGCTACACCTTC; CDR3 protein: CASSPPTAYGYTF
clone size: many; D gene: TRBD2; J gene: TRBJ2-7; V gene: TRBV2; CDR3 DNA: TGTGCCAGCAGTGAAGTGGGGGGGTCCTACGAGCAGTACTTC; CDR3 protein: CASSEVGGSYEQYF
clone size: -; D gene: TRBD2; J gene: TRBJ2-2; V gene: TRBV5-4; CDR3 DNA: TGTGCCAGCAGCTCGTCTGGGACTATGGGGGGGACCGGGGAGCTGTTTTTT; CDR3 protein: CASSSSGTMGGTGELFF
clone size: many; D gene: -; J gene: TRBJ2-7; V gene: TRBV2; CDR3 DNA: TGTGCCAGCAGAATAGCCTCCGGGACACTCTACGAGCAGTACTTC; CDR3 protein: CASRIASGTLYEQYF
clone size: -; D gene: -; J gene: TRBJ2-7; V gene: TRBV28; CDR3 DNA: TGTGCCAGCTCACCGGACCGACCTAGCTCCTACGAGCAGTACTTC; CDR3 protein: CASSPDRPSSYEQYF
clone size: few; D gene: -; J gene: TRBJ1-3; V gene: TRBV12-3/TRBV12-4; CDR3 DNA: TGTGCCAGCAATGATAACCGGGCCAGCTATGGAAACACCATATATTTT; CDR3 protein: CASNDNRASYGNTIYF
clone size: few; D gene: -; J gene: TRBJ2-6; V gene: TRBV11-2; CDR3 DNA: TGTGCCAGCAGCATGTATGGCAGGACTTCTGGGGCCAACGTCCTGACTTTC; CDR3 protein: CASSMYGRTSGANVLTF
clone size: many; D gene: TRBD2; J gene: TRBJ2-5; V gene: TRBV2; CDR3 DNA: TGTGCCAGCAAAGGGACTAGCCGGGAGACCCAGTACTTC; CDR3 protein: CASKGTSRETQYF